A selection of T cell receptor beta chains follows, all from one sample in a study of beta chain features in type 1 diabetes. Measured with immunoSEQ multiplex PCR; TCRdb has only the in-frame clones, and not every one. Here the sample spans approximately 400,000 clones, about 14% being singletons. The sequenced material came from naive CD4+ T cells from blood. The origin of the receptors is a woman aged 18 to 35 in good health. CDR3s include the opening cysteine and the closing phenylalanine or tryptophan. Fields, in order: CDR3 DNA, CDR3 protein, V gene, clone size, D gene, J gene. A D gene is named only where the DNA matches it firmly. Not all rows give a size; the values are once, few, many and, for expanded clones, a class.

DNA: TGCGCCAGCAGCCAAGTAGGCAGGGGGACGAACACCGGGGAGCTGTTTTTT; CDR3: CASSQVGRGTNTGELFF; V: TRBV4-1; size: -; D: TRBD1; J: TRBJ2-2
DNA: TGCGCCAGCAGCCAGGATGGCAAGAGCGGGAGTAGGGATGAGCAGTTCTTC; CDR3: CASSQDGKSGSRDEQFF; V: TRBV4-3; size: -; D: TRBD2; J: TRBJ2-1
DNA: TGTGCCAGCAGCTTGACGGGAACTACCTACGAGCAGTACTTC; CDR3: CASSLTGTTYEQYF; V: TRBV5-4; size: few; D: -; J: TRBJ2-7
DNA: TGTGCCAGCAGCTTACAGGGTACTAGCGGCTACAATGAGCAGTTCTTC; CDR3: CASSLQGTSGYNEQFF; V: TRBV7-2; size: -; D: TRBD2; J: TRBJ2-1
DNA: TGCGCCAGCAGCCCTTACCGGACTAGCGGGAAGGGGCTGGATAATGAGCAGTTCTTC; CDR3: CASSPYRTSGKGLDNEQFF; V: TRBV4-3; size: few; D: TRBD2; J: TRBJ2-1
DNA: TGCGCCAGCAGCCAAGCTATGGGACTAGCGGATGACTACGAGCAGTACTTC; CDR3: CASSQAMGLADDYEQYF; V: TRBV4-1; size: few; D: TRBD2; J: TRBJ2-7
DNA: TGCGCCAGCAGCTTGGTAGTGTCCGGGACTGAAGCTTTCTTT; CDR3: CASSLVVSGTEAFF; V: TRBV5-1; size: few; D: -; J: TRBJ1-1
DNA: TGTGCCAGCAGCTCAGAGGTAGCGGGAGGCAATGAGCAGTTCTTC; CDR3: CASSSEVAGGNEQFF; V: TRBV7-9; size: -; D: TRBD2; J: TRBJ2-1
DNA: TGTGCCTGGAGAAGAACACTGAACACTGAAGCTTTCTTT; CDR3: CAWRRTLNTEAFF; V: TRBV30; size: -; D: -; J: TRBJ1-1
DNA: TGCGCCAGCAGCTTGGGGTCTAGCGGGAACTCCTACAATGAGCAGTTCTTC; CDR3: CASSLGSSGNSYNEQFF; V: TRBV5-1; size: -; D: TRBD2; J: TRBJ2-1
DNA: TGCAGCGTGGTCAGGGAGGTTGGGGGGCAGTACTTC; CDR3: CSVVREVGGQYF; V: TRBV29-1; size: few; D: -; J: TRBJ2-7
DNA: TGTGCCAGCAGCACCTCGGACAGGGCGGCTGGCTACACCTTC; CDR3: CASSTSDRAAGYTF; V: TRBV28; size: -; D: TRBD1; J: TRBJ1-2
DNA: TGTGCCAGCAGCTTAGGGGGGGGCAGGGAGCCCCAGCATTTT; CDR3: CASSLGGGREPQHF; V: TRBV7-9; size: -; D: -; J: TRBJ1-5
DNA: TGCAGCGTTGAAGGGCGGACTAGGGACGAGCAGTACTTC; CDR3: CSVEGRTRDEQYF; V: TRBV29-1; size: -; D: TRBD2; J: TRBJ2-7
DNA: TGTGCCAGCATGAGGGGACAGACACCCAATCAGCCCCAGCATTTT; CDR3: CASMRGQTPNQPQHF; V: TRBV28; size: -; D: TRBD1; J: TRBJ1-5
DNA: TGTGCCAGCAGCTTGGCGGGACTAGCGGGTTTGTTTCAGTACTTC; CDR3: CASSLAGLAGLFQYF; V: TRBV5-4; size: -; D: TRBD2; J: TRBJ2-4
DNA: TGCGCCAGCAGCCAAGATATCGTAGTGCATGAGCAGTTCTTC; CDR3: CASSQDIVVHEQFF; V: TRBV4-1; size: -; D: -; J: TRBJ2-1
DNA: TGTGCCAGCAGTCCGCCGTGGAGGACGGGCAATCAGCCCCAGCATTTT; CDR3: CASSPPWRTGNQPQHF; V: TRBV28; size: -; D: -; J: TRBJ1-5
DNA: TGTGCCAGCAACTTGAATCCGGGACAACAGCAGTATTTT; CDR3: CASNLNPGQQQYF; V: TRBV13; size: few; D: -; J: TRBJ2-3
DNA: TGCAGCGTTTCGGGACTAGCGGGAGAAGCCGGGGAGCTGTTTTTT; CDR3: CSVSGLAGEAGELFF; V: TRBV29-1; size: few; D: TRBD2; J: TRBJ2-2
DNA: TGCGCCAGCAGCTTGCGGGAGGGCGAGAATGAGCAGTTCTTC; CDR3: CASSLREGENEQFF; V: TRBV5-1; size: -; D: TRBD2; J: TRBJ2-1
DNA: TGTGCCAGCAGCGTAGCTATGGCTAGCGGGAGGACGCAGTATTTT; CDR3: CASSVAMASGRTQYF; V: TRBV9; size: few; D: TRBD2; J: TRBJ2-3
DNA: TGTGCCAGCAGCTCCGGACAGGGGACCTACAATGAGCAGTTCTTC; CDR3: CASSSGQGTYNEQFF; V: TRBV7-9; size: -; D: TRBD1; J: TRBJ2-1
DNA: TGTGCCAGCAGTCCCACAGGGTTCGGCACCGGGGAGCTGTTTTTT; CDR3: CASSPTGFGTGELFF; V: TRBV5-6; size: few; D: -; J: TRBJ2-2
DNA: TGTGCCTGGAGTGTACAGGGAAACACCATATATTTT; CDR3: CAWSVQGNTIYF; V: TRBV30; size: few; D: -; J: TRBJ1-3
DNA: TGCGCCAGCAGCCCTGGGACTAGCGGGAGTTACGGTGAGCAGTTCTTC; CDR3: CASSPGTSGSYGEQFF; V: TRBV4-3; size: few; D: TRBD2; J: TRBJ2-1
DNA: TGCAGCGTTGTAGGCAGGGGTATGTTCGACGAGCAGTACTTC; CDR3: CSVVGRGMFDEQYF; V: TRBV29-1; size: few; D: -; J: TRBJ2-7
DNA: TGTGCTAGCAGCTCGACACCCACAGATACGCAGTATTTT; CDR3: CASSSTPTDTQYF; V: TRBV7-7; size: few; D: -; J: TRBJ2-3
DNA: TGTGCCAGCAGCCGGCGGGCTAGCACAGATACGCAGTATTTT; CDR3: CASSRRASTDTQYF; V: TRBV7-2; size: few; D: -; J: TRBJ2-3
DNA: TGTGCCAGCAGTGGACAGGCCTACGAGCAGTACTTC; CDR3: CASSGQAYEQYF; V: TRBV2; size: few; D: -; J: TRBJ2-7
DNA: TGTGCCTGGAGTGTAGGACACAGAAGGATGGAGTTCTTC; CDR3: CAWSVGHRRMEFF; V: TRBV30; size: -; D: -; J: TRBJ2-1
DNA: TGTGCCTGGAGTTTCGACCGACGAGGGGCTTTCTTT; CDR3: CAWSFDRRGAFF; V: TRBV30; size: few; D: -; J: TRBJ1-1
DNA: TGTGCCAGCAGTTACCAGGGGGTTAGCACAGATACGCAGTATTTT; CDR3: CASSYQGVSTDTQYF; V: TRBV6-5; size: -; D: TRBD1; J: TRBJ2-3
DNA: TGTGCCTGGAGTGCCGACAGGGGGGCGGGCAATCAGCCCCAGCATTTT; CDR3: CAWSADRGAGNQPQHF; V: TRBV30; size: few; D: TRBD1; J: TRBJ1-5
DNA: TGTGCCAGCAGTGAAACAGTATCCTACGAGCAGTACTTC; CDR3: CASSETVSYEQYF; V: TRBV2; size: -; D: -; J: TRBJ2-7
DNA: TGTGCCAGCTCACCATTGTCTGCGGGACAGGGGGCCTTGGACTATGGCTACACCTTC; CDR3: CASSPLSAGQGALDYGYTF; V: TRBV18; size: -; D: TRBD1; J: TRBJ1-2
DNA: TGTGCCAGCAGCATACAGGGCATAGGCGAGCAGTACTTC; CDR3: CASSIQGIGEQYF; V: TRBV6-5; size: -; D: -; J: TRBJ2-7
DNA: TGTGCCAGCAGCTTAACGGGAAATCAGCCCCAGCATTTT; CDR3: CASSLTGNQPQHF; V: TRBV13; size: few; D: -; J: TRBJ1-5
DNA: TGTGCCAGCATGAGGACAGGGGGAAGCAATCAGCCCCAGCATTTT; CDR3: CASMRTGGSNQPQHF; V: TRBV2; size: -; D: TRBD1; J: TRBJ1-5
DNA: TGTGCCAGCAGCCCGCCTGCGACAGGGTACGGAGGCTACACCTTC; CDR3: CASSPPATGYGGYTF; V: TRBV7-9; size: -; D: TRBD1; J: TRBJ1-2
DNA: TGTGCCAGCAGTTCCCGCCGGACTAGCGGGAGTTACGAGCAGTACTTC; CDR3: CASSSRRTSGSYEQYF; V: TRBV28; size: few; D: TRBD2; J: TRBJ2-7
DNA: TGCGCCAGCAGCTTGGGTAGCCCCTACAATGAGCAGTTCTTC; CDR3: CASSLGSPYNEQFF; V: TRBV5-1; size: -; D: -; J: TRBJ2-1
DNA: TGCGCCAGCAGCCTATTACCGGGGGGCAAAAACATTCAGTACTTC; CDR3: CASSLLPGGKNIQYF; V: TRBV4-1; size: few; D: TRBD2; J: TRBJ2-4
DNA: TGTGCCAGCAAAGCGGGAGAGGGCACAGATACGCAGTATTTT; CDR3: CASKAGEGTDTQYF; V: TRBV11-3; size: -; D: TRBD2; J: TRBJ2-3
DNA: TGTGCCAGCAGCCTCAGGGACTTCTACGAGCAGTACTTC; CDR3: CASSLRDFYEQYF; V: TRBV7-9; size: -; D: -; J: TRBJ2-7
DNA: TGTGCCTGGAGTCCCCCCCAGAAAGAGACCCAGTACTTC; CDR3: CAWSPPQKETQYF; V: TRBV30; size: -; D: -; J: TRBJ2-5
DNA: TGTGCCAGCAGCGAAGATCCAGACAGGCAAGCTTTCTTT; CDR3: CASSEDPDRQAFF; V: TRBV5-4; size: few; D: -; J: TRBJ1-1
DNA: TGTGCCAGCAGGAGGCAAGTATCCAGTGAGCAGTTCTTC; CDR3: CASRRQVSSEQFF; V: TRBV13; size: -; D: -; J: TRBJ2-1
DNA: TGTGCCTGGAGTCCCAGGAACAATCAGCCCCAGCATTTT; CDR3: CAWSPRNNQPQHF; V: TRBV30; size: -; D: -; J: TRBJ1-5
DNA: TGCAGCGTCCAAGGACAGGGGGGTTTCGGGGAGCTGTTTTTT; CDR3: CSVQGQGGFGELFF; V: TRBV29-1; size: few; D: TRBD1; J: TRBJ2-2
DNA: TGCGCCAGCAGCTACTACGACAGGGGGGCCTCCTCTGGGGCCAACGTCCTGACTTTC; CDR3: CASSYYDRGASSGANVLTF; V: TRBV5-1; size: -; D: TRBD1; J: TRBJ2-6
DNA: TGTGCCAGCAGTGCGTTCGGGACAGTGTACAATGAGCAGTTCTTC; CDR3: CASSAFGTVYNEQFF; V: TRBV2; size: few; D: TRBD1; J: TRBJ2-1
DNA: TGTGCCTGGAGTGTAACAGGGTACGAGCAGTACTTC; CDR3: CAWSVTGYEQYF; V: TRBV30; size: -; D: -; J: TRBJ2-7
DNA: TGCGCCAGCAGTCTGGACAGGGAAGACGGGGAGCTGTTTTTT; CDR3: CASSLDREDGELFF; V: TRBV5-1; size: few; D: TRBD1; J: TRBJ2-2
DNA: TGTGCCAGCAGCGTGCGTGAGACCCAGTACTTC; CDR3: CASSVRETQYF; V: TRBV11-2; size: few; D: -; J: TRBJ2-5